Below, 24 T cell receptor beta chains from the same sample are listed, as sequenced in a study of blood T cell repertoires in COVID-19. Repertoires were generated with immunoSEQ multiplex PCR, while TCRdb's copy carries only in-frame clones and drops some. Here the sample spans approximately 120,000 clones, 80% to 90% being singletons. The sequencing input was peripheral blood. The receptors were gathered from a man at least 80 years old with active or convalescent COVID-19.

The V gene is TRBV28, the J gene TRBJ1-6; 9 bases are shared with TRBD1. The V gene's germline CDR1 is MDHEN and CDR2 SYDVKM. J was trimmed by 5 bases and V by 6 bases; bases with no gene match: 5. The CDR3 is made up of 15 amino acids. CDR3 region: CASSPRDRDNSPLHF. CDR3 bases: TGTGCCAGCAGCCCAAGGGACAGGGATAATTCACCCCTCCACTTT.

This chain's CDR3 is CASSLTSGQETQYF. In nucleotides, the CDR3 is TGTGCCAGCAGCCTTACTAGCGGGCAAGAGACCCAGTACTTC. This chain links TRBV7-8 with TRBJ2-5; 9 bases line up with TRBD2. Per the germline V gene, CDR1 is SGHVS and CDR2 is FQNEAQ. The CDR3 is 14 residues long. J lost 2 bases, V lost 5 bases, and 3 bases had no gene match.

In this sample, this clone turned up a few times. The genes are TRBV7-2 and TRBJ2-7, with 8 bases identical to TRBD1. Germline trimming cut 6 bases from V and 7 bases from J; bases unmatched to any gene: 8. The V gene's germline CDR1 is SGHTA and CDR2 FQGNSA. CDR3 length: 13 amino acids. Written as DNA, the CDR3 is TGTGCCAGCAGGGCCGGGACAGGCCAGGAGCAGTACTTC. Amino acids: CASRAGTGQEQYF.

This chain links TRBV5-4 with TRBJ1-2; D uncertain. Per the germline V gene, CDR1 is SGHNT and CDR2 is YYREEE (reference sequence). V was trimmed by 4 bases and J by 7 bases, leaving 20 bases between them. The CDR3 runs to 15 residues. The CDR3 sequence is CASSPAAEGFSGYTF. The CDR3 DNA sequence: TGTGCCAGCAGCCCGGCGGCAGAGGGTTTTTCTGGCTACACCTTC.

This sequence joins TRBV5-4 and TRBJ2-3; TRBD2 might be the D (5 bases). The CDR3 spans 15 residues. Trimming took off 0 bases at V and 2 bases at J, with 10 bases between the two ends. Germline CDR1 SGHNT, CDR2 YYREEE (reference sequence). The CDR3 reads CASSLGRGLTDTQYF. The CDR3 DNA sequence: TGTGCCAGCAGCTTGGGTCGGGGTCTCACAGATACGCAGTATTTT.

CDR3 coding DNA: TGTGCCAGCAGCCGGGTGTTTACTAGCGAGAACACCGGGGAGCTGTTTTTT. Encoded protein: CASSRVFTSENTGELFF. The V call is TRBV5-5, the J call TRBJ2-2; 7 positions agree with TRBD2. Per germline, CDR1 SGHKS and CDR2 YYEKEE (reference sequence). This CDR3 has 17 amino acids. The V and J ends lost 4 bases and 1 base, in that order; junction bases with no gene match: 10.

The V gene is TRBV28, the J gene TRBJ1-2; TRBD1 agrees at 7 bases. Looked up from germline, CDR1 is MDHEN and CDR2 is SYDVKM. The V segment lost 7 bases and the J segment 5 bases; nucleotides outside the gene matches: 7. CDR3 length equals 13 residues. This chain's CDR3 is CASKPPTGYGYTF. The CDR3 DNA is TGTGCCAGCAAGCCCCCGACAGGGTATGGCTACACCTTC.

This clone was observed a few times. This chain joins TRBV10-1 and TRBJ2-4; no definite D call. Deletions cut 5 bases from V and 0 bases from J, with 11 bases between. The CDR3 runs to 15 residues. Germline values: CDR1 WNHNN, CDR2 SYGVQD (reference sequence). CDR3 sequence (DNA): TGCGCCAGCAGTCACGCACCCGGAGCCAAAAACATTCAGTACTTC. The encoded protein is CASSHAPGAKNIQYF.

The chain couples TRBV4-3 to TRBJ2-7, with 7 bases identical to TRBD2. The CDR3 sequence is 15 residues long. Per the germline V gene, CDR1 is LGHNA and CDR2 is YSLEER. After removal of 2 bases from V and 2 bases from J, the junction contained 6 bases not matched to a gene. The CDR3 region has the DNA TGCGCCAGCAGCCAATGGAAGGGGACTACCTACGAGCAGTACTTC. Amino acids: CASSQWKGTTYEQYF.

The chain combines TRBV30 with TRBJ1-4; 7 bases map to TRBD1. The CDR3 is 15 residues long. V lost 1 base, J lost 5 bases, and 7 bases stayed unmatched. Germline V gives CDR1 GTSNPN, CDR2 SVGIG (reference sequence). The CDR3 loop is CAWSGNRGYNEKLFF. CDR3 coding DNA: TGTGCCTGGAGTGGAAACAGGGGATACAATGAAAAACTGTTTTTT.

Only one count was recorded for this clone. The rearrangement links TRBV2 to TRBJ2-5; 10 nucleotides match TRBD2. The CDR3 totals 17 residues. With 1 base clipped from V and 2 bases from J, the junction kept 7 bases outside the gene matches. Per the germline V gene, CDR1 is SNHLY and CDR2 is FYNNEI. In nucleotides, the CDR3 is TGTGCCAGCAGTGAAGATCTAGCGGGGGCCAAACAAGAGACCCAGTACTTC. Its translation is CASSEDLAGAKQETQYF.

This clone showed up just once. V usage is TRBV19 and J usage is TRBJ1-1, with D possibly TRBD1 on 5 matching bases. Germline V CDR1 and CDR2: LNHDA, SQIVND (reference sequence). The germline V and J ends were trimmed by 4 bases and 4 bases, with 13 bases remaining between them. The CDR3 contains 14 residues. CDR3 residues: CASSTQGSSTEAFF. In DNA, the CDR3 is TGTGCCAGTAGTACGCAGGGTTCGAGCACTGAAGCTTTCTTT.

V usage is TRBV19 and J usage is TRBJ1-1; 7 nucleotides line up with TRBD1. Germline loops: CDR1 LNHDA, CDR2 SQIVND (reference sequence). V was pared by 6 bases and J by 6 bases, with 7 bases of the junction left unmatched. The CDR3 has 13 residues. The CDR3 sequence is CASRTTGQSEAFF. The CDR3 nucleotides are TGTGCCAGTAGGACGACAGGGCAATCTGAAGCTTTCTTT.

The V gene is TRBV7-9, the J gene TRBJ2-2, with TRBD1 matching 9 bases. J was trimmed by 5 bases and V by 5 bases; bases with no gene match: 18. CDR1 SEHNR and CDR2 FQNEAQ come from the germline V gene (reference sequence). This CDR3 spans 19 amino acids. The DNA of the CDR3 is TGTGCCAGCAGCCCCCGGGACAGGGTTTTGGGTCCGAGGACCGGGGAGCTGTTTTTT. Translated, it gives CASSPRDRVLGPRTGELFF.

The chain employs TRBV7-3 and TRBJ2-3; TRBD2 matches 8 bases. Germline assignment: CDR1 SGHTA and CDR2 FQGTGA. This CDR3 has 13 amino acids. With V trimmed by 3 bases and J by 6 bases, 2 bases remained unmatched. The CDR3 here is CASSLGLGDTQYF. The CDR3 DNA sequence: TGTGCCAGCAGCTTGGGACTAGGGGATACGCAGTATTTT.

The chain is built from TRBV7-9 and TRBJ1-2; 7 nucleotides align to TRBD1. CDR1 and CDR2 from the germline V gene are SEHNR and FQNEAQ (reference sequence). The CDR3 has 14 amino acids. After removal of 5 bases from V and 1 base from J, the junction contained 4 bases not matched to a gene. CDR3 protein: CASSTYRGNYGYTF. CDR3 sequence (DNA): TGTGCCAGCAGCACATACAGGGGTAACTATGGCTACACCTTC.

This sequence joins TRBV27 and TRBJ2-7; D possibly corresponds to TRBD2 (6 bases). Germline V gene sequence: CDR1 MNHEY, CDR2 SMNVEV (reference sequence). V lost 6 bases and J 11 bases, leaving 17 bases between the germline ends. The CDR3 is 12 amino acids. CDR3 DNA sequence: TGTGCCAGCAGGTTCCCTAGCGACCGTGAGTACTTC. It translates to CASRFPSDREYF.

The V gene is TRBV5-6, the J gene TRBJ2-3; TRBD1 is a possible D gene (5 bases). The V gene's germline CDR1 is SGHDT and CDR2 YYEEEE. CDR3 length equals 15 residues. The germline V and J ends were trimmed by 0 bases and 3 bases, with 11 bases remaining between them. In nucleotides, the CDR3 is TGTGCCAGCAGCTTGGAAGGGGTCGGTACAGATACGCAGTATTTT. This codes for CASSLEGVGTDTQYF.

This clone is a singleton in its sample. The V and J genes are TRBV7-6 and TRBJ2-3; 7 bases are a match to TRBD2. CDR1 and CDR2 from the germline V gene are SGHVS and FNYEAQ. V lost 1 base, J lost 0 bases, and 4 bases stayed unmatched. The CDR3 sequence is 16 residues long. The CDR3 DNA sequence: TGTGCCAGCAGCTTAGAAGGGACTACAAGCACAGATACGCAGTATTTT. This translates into CASSLEGTTSTDTQYF.

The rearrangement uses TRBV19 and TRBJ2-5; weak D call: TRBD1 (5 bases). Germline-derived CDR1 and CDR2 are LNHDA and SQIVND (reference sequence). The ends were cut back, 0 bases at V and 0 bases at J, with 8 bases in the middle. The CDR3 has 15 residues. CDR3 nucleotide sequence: TGTGCCAGTAGTATAGATGTCAGGGACCAAGAGACCCAGTACTTC. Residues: CASSIDVRDQETQYF.

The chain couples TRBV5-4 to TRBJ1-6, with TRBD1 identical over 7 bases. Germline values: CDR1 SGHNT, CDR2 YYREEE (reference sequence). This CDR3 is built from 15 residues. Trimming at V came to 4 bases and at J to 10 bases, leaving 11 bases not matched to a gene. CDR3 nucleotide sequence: TGTGCCAGCAGCGGGGGACAGTTTAGCCAATCACCCCTCCACTTT. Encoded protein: CASSGGQFSQSPLHF. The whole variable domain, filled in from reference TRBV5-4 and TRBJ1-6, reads ETGVTQSPTHLIKTRGQQVTLRCSSQSGHNTVSWYQQALGQGPQFIFQYYREEENGRGNFPPRFSGLQFPNYSSELNVNALELDDSALYLCASSGGQFSQSPLHFGNGTRLTVT.

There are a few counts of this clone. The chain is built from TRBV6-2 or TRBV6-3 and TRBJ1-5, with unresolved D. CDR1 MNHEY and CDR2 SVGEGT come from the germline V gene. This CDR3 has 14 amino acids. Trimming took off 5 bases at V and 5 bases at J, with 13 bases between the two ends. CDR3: CASSRSEPYQPQHF. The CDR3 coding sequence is TGTGCCAGCAGTCGGTCCGAACCCTATCAGCCCCAGCATTTT.

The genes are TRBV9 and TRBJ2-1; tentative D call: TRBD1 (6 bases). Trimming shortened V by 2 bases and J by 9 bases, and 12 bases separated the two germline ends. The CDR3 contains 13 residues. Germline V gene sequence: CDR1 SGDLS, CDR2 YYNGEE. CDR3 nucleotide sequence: TGTGCCAGCAGCGTCAACAGGGTAGGTGAGCAGTTCTTC. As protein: CASSVNRVGEQFF.

As DNA, the CDR3 is TGTGCCAGCAGCCAAGATCGACGGGGGTTTAATTCACCCCTCCACTTT. It codes for CASSQDRRGFNSPLHF. V and J are TRBV4-2 and TRBJ1-6; TRBD1 might be the D (5 bases). CDR1 is LGHNA and CDR2 is YNFKEQ in the germline V gene. The CDR3 has 16 amino acids. Trimming took 0 bases from V and 6 from J, leaving 12 bases between them.